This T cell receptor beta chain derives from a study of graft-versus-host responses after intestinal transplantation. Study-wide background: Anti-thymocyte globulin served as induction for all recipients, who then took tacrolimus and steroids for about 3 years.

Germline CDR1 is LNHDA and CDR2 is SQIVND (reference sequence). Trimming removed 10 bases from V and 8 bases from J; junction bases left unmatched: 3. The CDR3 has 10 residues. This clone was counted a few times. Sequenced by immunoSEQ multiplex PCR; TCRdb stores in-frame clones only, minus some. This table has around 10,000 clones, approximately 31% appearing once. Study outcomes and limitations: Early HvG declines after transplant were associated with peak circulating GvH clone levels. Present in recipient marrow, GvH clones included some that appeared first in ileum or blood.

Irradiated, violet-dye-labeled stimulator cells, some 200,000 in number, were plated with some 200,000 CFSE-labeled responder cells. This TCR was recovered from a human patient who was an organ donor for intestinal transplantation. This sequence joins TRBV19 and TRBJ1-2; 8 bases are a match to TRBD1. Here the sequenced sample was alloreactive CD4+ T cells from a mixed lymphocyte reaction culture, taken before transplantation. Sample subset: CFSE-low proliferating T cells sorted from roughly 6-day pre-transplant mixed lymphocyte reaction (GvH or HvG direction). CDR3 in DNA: TGTGCCACCCGGGACAGGGGCTACACCTTC. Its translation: CATRDRGYTF.